Each of the 22 T cell receptor beta chains below was sequenced from the same sample in a study of blood T cells in healthy people across ages (dated by TCRdb to between 2014 and 2016). Library preparation employed 5' RACE. This sample was sequenced with an Illumina HiSeq 2500. A second PCR of about 6 to 11 cycles was run with a J-beta primer mix and a sample-barcoded 5' primer. Clones were called with MiXCR by TCRdb after fastp trimmed the public reads at Q25, and only in-frame beta chains were retained. A single entry per CDR3 protein holds the most common genes and DNA from its merged rows. The sample table contains fewer than 800,000 distinct CDR3 sequences; only one count was recorded for roughly 32% of them. Jointly, the top ten make up 15% to 19% of the sample. The sample consisted of blood. All receptors derive from an elderly woman in good health. Donor details come from another sample of the same person, matched by shared clones.

Notes on this clonotype: This sequence may be a read error, since a much larger clone differs from it by one base. J is TRBJ2-7 and V is TRBV9; D perhaps matches TRBD1 (5 bases). V dropped 2 bases and J dropped 7 bases, with 13 bases sitting between them. Germline V gene sequence: CDR1 SGDLS, CDR2 YYNGEE. This CDR3 region has 13 residues. CDR3 loop: CASSVVVDNEQYF. CDR3 nucleotides: TGTGCCAGCAGCGTCGTAGTGGACAATGAGCAGTACTTC. Supplemented by reference TRBV9 and TRBJ2-7, the full variable domain reads DSGVTQTPKHLITATGQRVTLRCSPRSGDLSVYWYQQSLDQGLQFLIQYYNGEERAKGNILERFSAQQFPDLHSELNLSSLELGDSALYFCASSVVVDNEQYFGPGTRLTVT.

At least ten counts were recorded for this clonotype. The genes are TRBV6-5 and TRBJ1-1; a weak D match, TRBD1 (5 bases). This CDR3 has 13 amino acids. The V gene lost 10 bases and the J gene lost 1 base, with 13 bases spanning the gap. Germline CDR1 is MNHEY and CDR2 is SVGAGI. The DNA for the CDR3 is TGTGCCACCGGTGGGGGAAGGAACACTGAAGCTTTCTTT. Protein sequence: CATGGGRNTEAFF.

This clonotype was observed a handful of times. This chain uses TRBV25-1 with TRBJ2-7, with D possibly matching TRBD1 (6 bases). The ends were cut back, 8 bases at V and 5 bases at J, with 16 bases in the middle. This CDR3 is 13 amino acids long. Germline values: CDR1 MGHDK, CDR2 SYGVNS. CDR3: CASGQFGTNEQYF. In DNA, the CDR3 is TGTGCCAGCGGCCAATTCGGGACAAACGAGCAGTACTTC.

V gene TRBV19 combines with J gene TRBJ1-1; D is possibly TRBD1 (5 bases). The V gene lost 3 bases and the J gene lost 4 bases, with 15 bases spanning the gap. Per the germline V gene, CDR1 is LNHDA and CDR2 is SQIVND (reference sequence). The CDR3 consists of 15 residues. The CDR3 DNA reads TGTGCCAGTAGTATTGGATTGGGGGTCGGCACTGAAGCTTTCTTT. Translating it yields CASSIGLGVGTEAFF.

This clonotype was observed at least ten times. V gene TRBV6-1 combines with J gene TRBJ2-1; 9 nucleotides line up with TRBD2. This CDR3 has 16 amino acids. Germline CDR1 MNHNS, CDR2 SASEGT. V was clipped by 1 base and J by 4 bases; unmatched bases: 5. The CDR3 reads CASSEDLAGAYNEQFF. In nucleotides, the CDR3 is TGTGCCAGCAGTGAAGATTTAGCGGGGGCTTACAATGAGCAGTTCTTC.

The rearrangement joins TRBV10-3 to TRBJ1-5; D not resolved. The CDR3 consists of 14 residues. Germline V gene sequence: CDR1 ENHRY, CDR2 SYGVKD. The V and J ends lost 2 bases and 6 bases respectively, with 11 bases between them. CDR3: CAISEGWGVQPQHF. CDR3 sequence (DNA): TGTGCCATCAGTGAGGGATGGGGAGTTCAGCCCCAGCATTTT.

As regards this clonotype: Being one base from a much bigger clone, this may be a read error. The rearrangement joins TRBV18 to TRBJ1-5; D is ambiguous. This CDR3 spans 18 amino acids. Germline V gives CDR1 KGHSH, CDR2 LQKENI. The CDR3 region is CASSLDGGLPYSNQPRHF. The DNA for the CDR3 is TGTGCCAGCTCCCTGGACGGAGGACTACCTTATAGCAATCAGCCCCGGCATTTT. The full variable domain, rest sourced from reference TRBV18 and TRBJ1-5, is NAGVMQNPRHLVRRRGQEARLRCSPMKGHSHVYWYRQLPEEGLKFMVYLQKENIIDESGMPKERFSAEFPKEGPSILRIQQVVRGDSAAYFCASSLDGGLPYSNQPRHFGDGTRLSIL.

This clonotype has at least ten counts. V and J are TRBV7-9 and TRBJ2-1; perhaps TRBD2 as D (6 bases). The CDR3 is 15 residues long. Trimming cost V 3 bases and J 3 bases, with 12 bases left between them. CDR1 and CDR2 from the germline V gene are SEHNR and FQNEAQ (reference sequence). CDR3 coding DNA: TGTGCCAGCAGCTTGACCGGGACTTACTACAATGAGCAGTTCTTC. Amino acid sequence: CASSLTGTYYNEQFF.

Of note for this clonotype: At one of its ends the junction is not consistent with the germline gene, which may arise from a read error. The chain links TRBV6-1 to TRBJ2-5; D is possibly TRBD2 (5 bases). The CDR3 is 14 residues long. Germline V lookup: CDR1 MNHNS, CDR2 SASEGT. The CDR3 DNA follows: TGTGCCAGCGCGGTCCGTGGGAGAGGGAATGAGCAGTATTTC. Its translation: CASAVRGRGNEQYF.

Notes on this clonotype: Just one base apart from a much larger clone, this may be a read error. This chain joins TRBV12-3 or TRBV12-4 and TRBJ2-3; D is possibly TRBD2 (5 bases). This CDR3 is 14 amino acids long. V lost 5 bases, J lost 6 bases, and 15 bases lay in between. CDR3 DNA sequence: TGTGCCAGCAGTACCGAAAAGGGAGCGGATACGCAGTATTTT. It is translated as CASSTEKGADTQYF.

This clonotype was counted at least ten times. V usage is TRBV30 and J usage is TRBJ2-5, with 7 bases matching TRBD1. The CDR3 contains 13 residues. In germline, CDR1 is GTSNPN, CDR2 SVGIG (reference sequence). Trimming took 0 bases from V and 11 from J; bases not matched to a gene: 9. The chain's CDR3 is CAWSVKGAKEQYF. The CDR3 DNA reads as TGTGCCTGGAGTGTAAAGGGGGCGAAAGAGCAGTACTTC.

In its sample, this clonotype was seen many times. The chain uses TRBV7-3 and TRBJ2-5; tentative D call: TRBD1 (6 bases). CDR3 length: 15 residues. Germline lookup yields CDR1 SGHTA and CDR2 FQGTGA. V shed 4 bases and J shed 5 bases, with 17 bases lying between them. CDR3: CASSSDPGVGETQYF. CDR3 coding DNA: TGTGCCAGCAGCTCAGATCCAGGGGTTGGGGAGACCCAGTACTTC. Combining the CDR3 with reference TRBV7-3 and TRBJ2-5 gives the whole variable domain GAGVSQTPSNKVTEKGKYVELRCDPISGHTALYWYRQSLGQGPEFLIYFQGTGAADDSGLPNDRFFAVRPEGSVSTLKIQRTERGDSAVYLCASSSDPGVGETQYFGPGTRLLVL.

CDR3 region: CASRDSRGARDTGELFF. CDR3 DNA sequence: TGTGCCAGCAGGGACTCCCGGGGGGCCCGGGACACCGGGGAGCTGTTTTTT. The chain uses TRBV27 and TRBJ2-2; TRBD2 might be the D (7 bases). The CDR3 is 17 residues long. CDR1 and CDR2 from the germline V gene are MNHEY and SMNVEV (reference sequence). V was clipped by 6 bases and J by 3 bases, with 20 bases between them.

Concerning this clonotype itself: One junction end disagrees with the germline gene, perhaps due to a read error. V is TRBV3-1 and J is TRBJ2-5; 15 bases are a match to TRBD2. This CDR3 region has 16 residues. The V gene's germline CDR1 is LGHDT and CDR2 YNNKEL (reference sequence). As DNA, the CDR3 is TGTGCCGGCAGTTCCCGGACTAGCGGGGGGGCGCATGAGCAGTACTTC. Translation gives CAGSSRTSGGAHEQYF.

This clonotype was counted a single time. The chain has TRBV29-1 and TRBJ2-4, with TRBD2 matching 7 bases. Matching the DNA end better, TRBJ2-7 makes the J call doubtful. The germline gives CDR1 SQVTM, CDR2 ANQGSEA. This CDR3 is built from 13 residues. The CDR3 DNA reads as TGCAGCGTTGTGGGGCGGGAGTCCTACGAGCAGTACTTC. Protein product: CSVVGRESYEQYF.

This clonotype came up many times. The chain recombines TRBV7-9 with TRBJ2-5; D possibly corresponds to TRBD1 (6 bases). Germline V CDR1 and CDR2: SEHNR, FQNEAQ (reference sequence). Trimming cost V 11 bases and J 5 bases, with 12 bases left between them. This CDR3 region has 11 residues. The CDR3 DNA reads as TGTGCCGCCGTGGGGGCGGAGACCCAGTACTTC. Translated: CAAVGAETQYF.

This clonotype has a count of ten or more. The chain recombines TRBV7-9 with TRBJ2-5, with D unclear. Germline assignment: CDR1 SEHNR and CDR2 FQNEAQ (reference sequence). CDR3 size: 15 residues. V was cut by 2 bases and J by 1 base, with 11 bases left in between. The CDR3 bases are TGTGCCAGCAGCTTATCAGTAACGGTCCAAGAGACCCAGTACTTC. Translation: CASSLSVTVQETQYF.

For this clonotype: It may be a read error: a sequence one base away is much more abundant. The chain recombines TRBV7-9 with TRBJ2-5; 7 positions match TRBD1. Germline V gene lookup returns CDR1 SEHNR and CDR2 FQNEAQ (reference sequence). The CDR3 spans 13 residues. With 6 bases clipped from V and 6 bases from J, the junction kept 7 bases outside the gene matches. Written as DNA, the CDR3 is TGTGCCAGCAGTTACCAAGGGGGCCAGACCCAGTACTTC. This codes for CASSYQGGQTQYF.

As for this clonotype: Being one base from a much bigger clone, this may be a read error. V gene TRBV5-6 combines with J gene TRBJ1-1; no definite D call. Trimming pared 3 bases from V and 3 bases from J, leaving 12 bases between. This CDR3 has 14 residues. Germline V lookup: CDR1 SGHDT, CDR2 YYEEEE. CDR3 nucleotides: TGTGCCAGCAGCTCAGGCTATGGGGACACTGAAGCTTTCTTT. Its protein product is CASSSGYGDTEAFF.

As concerns this clonotype: This may come from a read error, since a much larger clone is one base off. The CDR3 region has the DNA TGTGCCAGCAGCCTTCCCGGACTGACGTCCTACAATGAGCAGTACTTC. It specifies CASSLPGLTSYNEQYF. This chain links TRBV27 with TRBJ2-5, with D maybe TRBD2 (5 bases). CDR1 and CDR2 (germline): MNHEY, SMNVEV (reference sequence). V lost 6 bases and J lost 11, with 28 bases in between. The CDR3 spans 16 residues.

This clonotype was observed once. With a much larger clone just one base away, this may be a read error. Lacking the conserved final phenylalanine or tryptophan, this CDR3 likely reflects a read error. The chain joins TRBV25-1 to TRBJ2-3; 12 positions agree with TRBD1. Trimming took 3 bases from V and 11 from J; bases not matched to a gene: 12. Germline CDR1 and CDR2: MGHDK and SYGVNS. This CDR3 has 16 amino acids. The CDR3 sequence: CASSEGDRGLRLGQYC. In nucleotides, the CDR3 is TGTGCCAGCAGTGAGGGGGACAGGGGGCTCCGGCTGGGGCAGTATTGT.

In this sample, this clonotype turned up many times. The chain employs TRBV12-3 or TRBV12-4 and TRBJ2-5; possibly TRBD1 for D (6 bases). V lost 6 bases and J 5 bases, leaving 16 bases between the germline ends. The length of the CDR3 is 14 residues. The DNA for the CDR3 is TGTGCCAGCAGCTGGGGCAGGGGCAGGGAGACCCAGTACTTC. This gives the protein CASSWGRGRETQYF.